A single sample gave rise to the 8 T cell receptor beta chains below, sequenced in a study of blood T cell repertoires in COVID-19. Profiled with immunoSEQ multiplex PCR; TCRdb holds only in-frame clones, not every one. The sample holds approximately 230,000 clones; roughly nine tenths are singletons and the top ten take about 3%. Sequenced sample: peripheral blood. Receptors originate from a man younger than 35 with active or convalescent COVID-19.

The chain carries TRBV14 and TRBJ2-1, with TRBD2 matching 12 bases. This CDR3 contains 18 residues. Germline assignment: CDR1 SGHDN and CDR2 FVKESK. Trimming took 4 bases from V and 7 from J; bases not matched to a gene: 14. CDR3 sequence reads: CASSPRRTSGRPGNEQFF. The CDR3 nucleotides are TGTGCCAGCAGCCCAAGGAGAACTAGCGGGAGGCCGGGGAATGAGCAGTTCTTC.

There are a few counts of this clone. CDR3 sequence (DNA): TGTGCCAGCAGCCCGGACAGGGGGGTGGGTAGAAGCAATCAGCCCCAGCATTTT. Translated: CASSPDRGVGRSNQPQHF. V is TRBV12-1 and J is TRBJ1-5; TRBD1, the D gene given by the table, was not confirmed from the DNA. TRBV12-1 is a documented pseudogene. This CDR3 contains 18 residues.

The chain is built from TRBV12-3 or TRBV12-4 and TRBJ1-1, with D perhaps TRBD1 (5 bases). The CDR3 runs 13 residues. Trimming stripped 6 bases from V and 1 base from J, with 9 bases between. The DNA for the CDR3 is TGTGCCAGCAGGGCCGGACAGAACACTGAAGCTTTCTTT. Translation gives CASRAGQNTEAFF.

The chain couples TRBV27 to TRBJ1-2, with TRBD1 as a possible D gene (6 bases). Trimming cost V 4 bases and J 0 bases, with 12 bases left between them. This CDR3 is built from 15 residues. CDR1 is MNHEY, CDR2 SMNVEV, per germline (reference sequence). CDR3 region: CASSWGPGANYGYTF. The CDR3 DNA reads as TGTGCCAGCAGTTGGGGGCCAGGAGCTAACTATGGCTACACCTTC.

A word on this clone: Other DNA sequences of this sample code for an identical CDR3. The rearrangement links TRBV5-6 to TRBJ2-7; D might be TRBD1 (5 bases). CDR3 length: 13 residues. V lost 2 bases and J lost 1, with 7 bases in between. Per the germline V gene, CDR1 is SGHDT and CDR2 is YYEEEE. The CDR3 DNA follows: TGTGCCAGCAGCTTAAGGGGATCCTACGAGCAGTACTTC. Translation gives CASSLRGSYEQYF.

The J gene is TRBJ1-4, the V gene TRBV18, with TRBD1 as a possible D gene (5 bases). Germline-derived CDR1 and CDR2 are KGHSH and LQKENI. Between the trimmed V and J ends, which lost 3 bases and 6 bases, there was a span of 17 bases. The CDR3 covers 16 residues. Written as DNA, the CDR3 is TGTGCCAGCTCACCGCGCAGGGCTTATGGGGATGAAAAACTGTTTTTT. Its translation is CASSPRRAYGDEKLFF.

V is TRBV20-1 and J is TRBJ2-3; D might be TRBD2 (7 bases). Germline V gene lookup returns CDR1 DFQATT and CDR2 SNEGSKA (reference sequence). The CDR3 consists of 15 residues. Between the trimmed V and J ends, which lost 3 bases and 5 bases, there was a span of 18 bases. This chain's CDR3 is CSASNTRGAGDTQYF. CDR3 DNA sequence: TGCAGTGCTAGTAATACCCGGGGGGCGGGAGATACGCAGTATTTT.

This clone was detected a few times. The gene calls are TRBV7-8 and TRBJ1-5; tentative D call: TRBD1 (6 bases). Germline V gene lookup returns CDR1 SGHVS and CDR2 FQNEAQ. The CDR3 has 15 amino acids. The germline V and J ends were trimmed by 5 bases and 6 bases, with 17 bases remaining between them. The CDR3 loop is CASSVNRDRGQPQHF. Written as DNA, the CDR3 is TGTGCCAGCAGCGTCAACAGGGATAGGGGTCAGCCCCAGCATTTT.